A single sample is the source of the 15 T cell receptor beta chains below, sequenced in a study of cytomegalovirus exposure and HLA in healthy donors. The PCR employed 60 Vbeta primers together with 13 Jbeta primers. Repertoires were generated with immunoSEQ multiplex PCR, while TCRdb's copy carries only in-frame clones and drops some. Here the sample spans fewer than 250,000 clones, just under 75% being singletons. The sequenced sample was PBMCs. The receptors come from a man aged 25 to 40 in good health and CMV-seropositive.

The CDR3 sequence is CASSEPGGRTNEQFF. The DNA for the CDR3 is TGTGCCAGCAGTGAACCAGGGGGACGGACCAATGAGCAGTTCTTC. The chain joins TRBV25-1 to TRBJ2-1, with 7 bases fitting TRBD1. V was pared by 2 bases and J by 6 bases, with 7 bases of the junction left unmatched. The germline V gene has CDR1 MGHDK and CDR2 SYGVNS. CDR3 length: 15 amino acids.

The chain uses TRBV27 and TRBJ2-5, with D maybe TRBD1 (5 bases). V was shortened by 4 bases and J by 0 bases, with 15 bases between the two germline ends. The CDR3 has 16 amino acids. The germline CDR1 and CDR2 sequences are MNHEY and SMNVEV (reference sequence). CDR3 amino acids: CASSSQGPQYQETQYF. The CDR3 coding sequence is TGTGCCAGCAGTTCCCAGGGCCCACAGTACCAAGAGACCCAGTACTTC.

The genes are TRBV27 and TRBJ2-7; D is possibly TRBD1 (6 bases). V was clipped by 11 bases and J by 3 bases, with 8 bases between them. The germline gives CDR1 MNHEY, CDR2 SMNVEV (reference sequence). This CDR3 region has 10 residues. CDR3 sequence reads: CAAGVYEQYF. The CDR3 DNA follows: TGTGCCGCAGGGGTCTACGAGCAGTACTTC.

This rearrangement joins TRBV6-4 to TRBJ2-3; 10 nucleotides align to TRBD2. The CDR3 loop spans 14 amino acids. The V gene end was trimmed by 3 bases and the J gene end by 4 bases; junction bases not matched to a gene: 1. Germline V CDR1 and CDR2: MRHNA, SNTAGT. The CDR3 region has the DNA TGTGCCAGCAGTGATAGCGGGGGGCCAGATACGCAGTATTTT. This sequence encodes CASSDSGGPDTQYF.

The chain links TRBV5-1 to TRBJ1-2; D remains unclear. V was clipped by 2 bases and J by 2 bases, with 13 bases between them. CDR1 SGHRS and CDR2 YFSETQ come from the germline V gene. The CDR3 totals 15 residues. The CDR3 sequence: CASSLSGRLNYGYTF. The CDR3 DNA is TGCGCCAGCAGCTTATCAGGTCGTCTCAACTATGGCTACACCTTC.

This clone was counted a few times. This rearrangement joins TRBV4-1 to TRBJ2-7; TRBD1 matches 7 bases. The length of the CDR3 is 13 residues. Trimming cost V 4 bases and J 3 bases; bases outside gene matches: 3. CDR1 and CDR2 (germline): MGHRA, YSYEKL. The CDR3 bases are TGCGCCAGCAGCCCGGGGACAGACTACGAGCAGTACTTC. This codes for CASSPGTDYEQYF.

This clone occurred once. This sequence joins TRBV5-1 and TRBJ2-4; possibly TRBD1 for D (6 bases). The CDR3 covers 14 residues. V shed 4 bases and J shed 1 base, with 9 bases lying between them. CDR1 and CDR2 from the germline V gene are SGHRS and YFSETQ. CDR3: CASSPDSAKNIQYF. The CDR3 DNA reads as TGCGCCAGCAGCCCGGACAGTGCCAAAAACATTCAGTACTTC.

This chain links TRBV5-6 with TRBJ2-2, with D possibly matching TRBD1 (6 bases). Germline CDR1 and CDR2: SGHDT and YYEEEE. The V end was cut by 1 base, the J end by 5 bases, with 15 bases between. The CDR3 has 16 residues. The CDR3 loop is CASSLSPQGSTGELFF. The DNA of the CDR3 is TGTGCCAGCAGCTTGTCTCCCCAGGGGTCGACCGGGGAGCTGTTTTTT.

V and J are TRBV15 and TRBJ2-1, with D perhaps TRBD1 (6 bases). The germline V gene has CDR1 LNHNV and CDR2 YYDKDF (reference sequence). The V and J ends lost 1 base and 6 bases respectively, with 10 bases between them. The CDR3 spans 14 residues. The CDR3 nucleotides read TGTGCCACCAGCAGAGTGGGGGCGATCAATGAGCAGTTCTTC. Its protein is CATSRVGAINEQFF.

V gene TRBV12-5 combines with J gene TRBJ1-2; D is possibly TRBD1 (6 bases). Trimming shortened V by 0 bases and J by 7 bases, and 18 bases separated the two germline ends. CDR1 is LGHNT, CDR2 FRNRAP, per germline. CDR3 size: 16 residues. The CDR3 spells CASGLVLGTGTIGYTF. The CDR3 DNA is TGTGCTAGTGGTTTGGTACTGGGTACGGGGACAATTGGCTACACCTTC.

The CDR3 loop reads CASSSGQGQGYTF. CDR3 nucleotide sequence: TGTGCCAGCAGTTCCGGACAGGGGCAGGGCTACACCTTC. This chain connects TRBV7-2 to TRBJ1-2, with 9 positions matching TRBD1. The CDR3 spans 13 residues. CDR1 SGHTA and CDR2 FQGNSA come from the germline V gene. Trimming cost V 6 bases and J 8 bases; bases outside gene matches: 7.

The chain recombines TRBV7-2 with TRBJ2-7, with TRBD2 matching over 7 bases. V trimming: 4 bases; J trimming: 2 bases; junction bases outside the gene matches: 11. The CDR3 totals 16 residues. Germline V CDR1 and CDR2: SGHTA, FQGNSA. The CDR3 sequence: CASSSASGAGTYEQYF. In nucleotides, the CDR3 is TGTGCCAGCAGCTCTGCCAGCGGGGCGGGGACCTACGAGCAGTACTTC. The full variable domain, with the rest looked up from reference TRBV7-2 and TRBJ2-7, is GAGVSQSPSNKVTEKGKDVELRCDPISGHTALYWYRQSLGQGLEFLIYFQGNSAPDKSGLPSDRFSAERTGGSVSTLTIQRTQQEDSAVYLCASSSASGAGTYEQYFGPGTRLTVT.

This chain joins TRBV7-2 and TRBJ1-2; tentatively, D is TRBD1 (5 bases). The CDR3 is 16 amino acids. Germline V CDR1 and CDR2: SGHTA, FQGNSA. Trimming took 1 base from V and 6 from J, leaving 18 bases between them. CDR3 loop: CASSLGQGLDFNGYTF. The CDR3 bases are TGTGCCAGCAGCTTAGGTCAGGGCCTGGATTTTAATGGCTACACCTTC.

This clone came up a few times. This sequence joins TRBV7-3 and TRBJ1-1; 7 bases are shared with TRBD1. Trimming cost V 7 bases and J 7 bases; bases outside gene matches: 12. Per germline, CDR1 SGHTA and CDR2 FQGTGA. This CDR3 is 14 amino acids long. The CDR3: CASTPLTGLREAFF. The CDR3 nucleotides are TGTGCCAGCACCCCACTGACAGGGCTGCGTGAAGCTTTCTTT.

The rearrangement uses TRBV5-1 and TRBJ1-5; TRBD1 matches 7 bases. The CDR3 has 15 residues. With V trimmed by 2 bases and J by 5 bases, 7 bases remained unmatched. The germline V gene encodes CDR1 SGHRS and CDR2 YFSETQ. The CDR3 nucleotides are TGCGCCAGCAGCTTCGCGGGACAGACTGATCAGCCCCAGCATTTT. This codes for CASSFAGQTDQPQHF.